These 24 T cell receptor beta chains were sequenced from one sample in a study of T cells in localized non-small cell lung cancer. This table comes from immunoSEQ multiplex PCR, and its TCRdb copy is limited to in-frame clones, with some not included. This table has more than 2,500 clones, 25% to 30% appearing once. The sample was lung tumor tissue, taken before any cancer treatment. These receptors were obtained from a woman aged 35-75 years with stage III lung adenocarcinoma.

V gene TRBV9 combines with J gene TRBJ2-4, with D perhaps matching TRBD1 (6 bases). Germline loops: CDR1 SGDLS, CDR2 YYNGEE. V lost 4 bases to trimming and J lost 6 bases, with 14 bases between them. The CDR3 extends over 14 amino acids. The CDR3 region has the DNA TGTGCCAGCAGCCCTTTAGACAGGTCAAACATTCAGTACTTC. Translation: CASSPLDRSNIQYF.

The chain carries TRBV19 and TRBJ2-2; D may be TRBD1 or TRBD2 (5 bases each). V was clipped by 6 bases and J by 7 bases, with 21 bases between them. The CDR3 spans 16 residues. Germline CDR1 is LNHDA and CDR2 is SQIVND (reference sequence). The CDR3 spells CASRSWTSGPIGELFF. CDR3 nucleotides: TGTGCCAGTAGGTCTTGGACCTCGGGACCCATCGGGGAGCTGTTTTTT.

This clone was seen more than once but under ten times. This rearrangement joins TRBV15 to TRBJ2-3; 7 bases match TRBD1. This CDR3 is built from 14 residues. V gave up 1 base and J gave up 11 bases; unmatched junction bases: 9. From germline, CDR1 is LNHNV and CDR2 YYDKDF (reference sequence). Here the CDR3 reads CATSRADRANGQYF. In nucleotides, the CDR3 is TGTGCCACCAGCAGAGCTGACAGGGCTAACGGGCAGTATTTT.

The V gene is TRBV29-1, the J gene TRBJ2-1; a weak D match, TRBD1 (5 bases). Germline V gives CDR1 SQVTM, CDR2 ANQGSEA. The length of the CDR3 is 14 residues. V was shortened by 3 bases and J by 6 bases, with 15 bases between the two germline ends. The CDR3: CSVEKGYSSNEQFF. CDR3 coding DNA: TGCAGCGTTGAGAAGGGGTATTCCAGCAATGAGCAGTTCTTC.

This clone showed up just a few times. The chain joins TRBV19 to TRBJ2-5; TRBD1 is a possible D gene (5 bases). Germline V gives CDR1 LNHDA, CDR2 SQIVND (reference sequence). The V and J ends lost 10 bases and 1 base respectively, with 13 bases between them. This CDR3 is built from 13 residues. CDR3 sequence (DNA): TGTGCCACTAGGGTCCAGGGCCAAGAGACCCAGTACTTC. As protein: CATRVQGQETQYF.

The CDR3: CASSLGQTINYGYTF. CDR3 DNA: TGCGCCAGCAGCTTGGGACAGACAATCAACTATGGCTACACCTTC. The V call is TRBV5-1, the J call TRBJ1-2; D possibly corresponds to TRBD1 (5 bases). The CDR3 consists of 15 residues. Germline lookup yields CDR1 SGHRS and CDR2 YFSETQ. Trimming removed 0 bases from V and 2 bases from J, with 11 bases in between.

CDR3 nucleotides: TGTGCCAGTAGGAACTTACAGGGGAGTGATGAGCAGTTCTTC. This codes for CASRNLQGSDEQFF. The chain employs TRBV19 and TRBJ2-1; 7 bases align to TRBD1. This CDR3 is built from 14 residues. The germline CDR1 and CDR2 sequences are LNHDA and SQIVND (reference sequence). V was pared by 6 bases and J by 8 bases, with 10 bases of the junction left unmatched.

V is TRBV11-3 and J is TRBJ2-7, with D perhaps assigned TRBD1 or TRBD2 (5 bases each). Per the germline V gene, CDR1 is SGHNT and CDR2 is YENEEA. The CDR3 consists of 15 residues. V gave up 3 bases and J gave up 6 bases, with 18 bases separating them. CDR3 residues: CASSLGVTHGGEQYF. For the CDR3, the DNA is TGTGCCAGCAGCTTGGGGGTCACCCACGGAGGCGAGCAGTACTTC.

By its share, this clone is medium-sized. The chain couples TRBV2 to TRBJ1-2; D might be TRBD1 (5 bases). Between the trimmed V and J ends, which lost 6 bases and 1 base, there was a span of 12 bases. The germline V gene encodes CDR1 SNHLY and CDR2 FYNNEI. This CDR3 has 14 residues. This chain's CDR3 is CASRDQGDNYGYTF. As DNA, the CDR3 is TGTGCCAGCAGGGATCAGGGAGATAACTATGGCTACACCTTC.

This clone has a handful of counts. The chain has TRBV30 and TRBJ2-1; D is possibly TRBD2 (5 bases). Germline V gene lookup returns CDR1 GTSNPN and CDR2 SVGIG (reference sequence). V was shortened by 8 bases and J by 0 bases, with 14 bases between the two germline ends. The length of the CDR3 is 14 residues. CDR3 protein: CARGPGRSYNEQFF. The CDR3 bases are TGTGCCCGCGGGCCCGGCCGCTCCTACAATGAGCAGTTCTTC.

This clone was found a few times. The V and J genes are TRBV6-8 and TRBJ1-5; 9 positions agree with TRBD1. Germline CDR1 and CDR2: MNHGY and SAAAGT. V shed 6 bases, J shed 7 bases, and the junction held 7 bases outside the gene matches. There are 14 residues in the CDR3. The CDR3 region has the DNA TGTGCCAGCAGGCGGACAGGGGAGGCACAGCCCCAGCATTTT. Protein: CASRRTGEAQPQHF.

Only a few counts were recorded for this clone. V usage is TRBV19 and J usage is TRBJ1-2; D not certain. The germline V and J ends were trimmed by 7 bases and 5 bases, with 11 bases remaining between them. The germline gives CDR1 LNHDA, CDR2 SQIVND (reference sequence). The CDR3 consists of 12 residues. The CDR3 region has the DNA TGTGCCAGTACGAGGACGGGGTATGGCTACACCTTC. Translated: CASTRTGYGYTF.

This clone is medium-sized (0.01 to 0.1%) in the sample. The chain couples TRBV6-8 to TRBJ1-1, with 10 bases identical to TRBD1. This CDR3 is 15 amino acids long. Per the germline V gene, CDR1 is MNHGY and CDR2 is SAAAGT. The trim removed 7 bases at V and 1 base at J, leaving 6 bases unmatched. CDR3 DNA: TGTGCCAGCAAAGGGACAGGGGACGCGAACACTGAAGCTTTCTTT. Translation: CASKGTGDANTEAFF.

Comments on this clone: The germline gene is not matched at one end of the junction; a read error may be the cause. This chain uses TRBV5-1 with TRBJ2-5; D is undetermined. This CDR3 has 14 amino acids. Germline assignment: CDR1 SGHRS and CDR2 YFSETQ. The CDR3 loop is CASSLDGRQGTQYF. The CDR3, as DNA: TGCGCCAGCAGCTTAGACGGTAGACAAGGGACCCAGTACTTC.

The V gene is TRBV28, the J gene TRBJ1-4; no reliable D call. CDR3 size: 12 residues. The germline V and J ends were trimmed by 0 bases and 11 bases, with 7 bases remaining between them. Germline V gene lookup returns CDR1 MDHEN and CDR2 SYDVKM. CDR3: CASSLWAEKLFF. For the CDR3, the DNA is TGTGCCAGCAGTTTATGGGCAGAGAAACTGTTTTTT.

This clone was counted between two and nine times. V gene TRBV9 combines with J gene TRBJ2-3; 11 bases fit TRBD1. This CDR3 is 15 amino acids long. V shed 3 bases and J 6 bases; nucleotides not matched to a gene: 6. The germline CDR1 and CDR2 sequences are SGDLS and YYNGEE. The CDR3 DNA follows: TGTGCCAGCAGCGAACTCGGACAGGGGGCGGATACGCAGTATTTT. Its protein is CASSELGQGADTQYF.

The chain uses TRBV29-1 and TRBJ2-3, with 10 bases fitting TRBD2. CDR3 length: 14 residues. Trimming took 6 bases from V and 8 from J; bases not matched to a gene: 11. The germline CDR1 and CDR2 sequences are SQVTM and ANQGSEA. The CDR3 DNA sequence: TGCAGCGTCTTCAGCGGGGGGGGTTCAGGTACGCAGTATTTT. Protein product: CSVFSGGGSGTQYF.

This clone was picked up a small number of times. This sequence joins TRBV29-1 and TRBJ2-1, with TRBD2 matching over 7 bases. This CDR3 is 15 amino acids long. After removal of 5 bases from V and 3 bases from J, the junction contained 10 bases not matched to a gene. Germline V lookup: CDR1 SQVTM, CDR2 ANQGSEA. This CDR3 reads CSVRFRAGIYNEQFF. The CDR3 nucleotides read TGCAGCGTTCGTTTCCGAGCGGGAATCTACAATGAGCAGTTCTTC.

This clone counts as large (0.1 to 1%). This sequence joins TRBV11-3 and TRBJ1-1, with 8 bases fitting TRBD1. The CDR3 is 17 residues long. V gave up 3 bases and J gave up 4 bases; unmatched junction bases: 13. Germline assignment: CDR1 SGHNT and CDR2 YENEEA. In DNA, the CDR3 is TGTGCCAGCAGCTTGGGACAGGACTCGTTGGGAGGCACTGAAGCTTTCTTT. Translation: CASSLGQDSLGGTEAFF.

This chain uses TRBV11-3 with TRBJ2-2, with D perhaps TRBD1 or TRBD2 (5 bases each). Trimming stripped 5 bases from V and 9 bases from J, with 16 bases between. Germline assignment: CDR1 SGHNT and CDR2 YENEEA. This CDR3 region has 14 residues. As DNA, the CDR3 is TGTGCCAGCAGCCCGGGGCTTTCGGGTCGGGAGCTGTTTTTT. This encodes CASSPGLSGRELFF.

The chain recombines TRBV18 with TRBJ2-7, with a weak D call TRBD1 (5 bases). CDR1 and CDR2 from the germline V gene are KGHSH and LQKENI. The CDR3 consists of 13 residues. V lost 2 bases to trimming and J lost 6 bases, with 11 bases between them. This CDR3 reads CASSPWGSPEQYF. The CDR3 nucleotides read TGTGCCAGCTCACCATGGGGCTCTCCCGAGCAGTACTTC. The whole variable domain, remainder taken from reference TRBV18 and TRBJ2-7, is NAGVMQNPRHLVRRRGQEARLRCSPMKGHSHVYWYRQLPEEGLKFMVYLQKENIIDESGMPKERFSAEFPKEGPSILRIQQVVRGDSAAYFCASSPWGSPEQYFGPGTRLTVT.

The V call is TRBV6-8, the J call TRBJ2-7, with D tentatively TRBD1 (5 bases). This CDR3 has 15 residues. Germline CDR1 reads MNHGY; CDR2 reads SAAAGT. Deletions cut 5 bases from V and 1 base from J, with 15 bases between. The DNA of the CDR3 is TGTGCCAGCAGTGTGGGGCCGGCCTCATCCTACGAGCAGTACTTC. Residues: CASSVGPASSYEQYF.

This clone was seen a handful of times. The V call is TRBV11-3, the J call TRBJ2-2; 11 bases fit TRBD1. V dropped 5 bases and J dropped 3; count of bases not matched to a gene: 5. Germline lookup yields CDR1 SGHNT and CDR2 YENEEA. CDR3 length: 16 residues. The CDR3 DNA follows: TGTGCCAGCAGCCCACGGACAGGGGGCTACACCGGGGAGCTGTTTTTT. Its translation is CASSPRTGGYTGELFF.

This chain joins TRBV25-1 and TRBJ2-7; tentatively, D is TRBD2 (6 bases). Germline lookup yields CDR1 MGHDK and CDR2 SYGVNS. This CDR3 spans 13 amino acids. Trimming shortened V by 2 bases and J by 3 bases, and 8 bases separated the two germline ends. The CDR3 loop is CASSEAGRYEQYF. CDR3 sequence (DNA): TGTGCCAGCAGTGAAGCGGGACGCTACGAGCAGTACTTC.